These 27 T cell receptor beta chains originate from one sample sequenced in a study of cytomegalovirus exposure and HLA in healthy donors. Primers for the PCR totalled 60 Vbeta and 13 Jbeta. Profiling relied on immunoSEQ multiplex PCR, and the TCRdb table lists in-frame clones only, not all of them. The sample holds 100,000 to 150,000 clones, about 82% seen once. The sequenced sample was PBMCs. The receptors were gathered from a man aged 50 or older in good health and CMV-seronegative.

This chain uses TRBV7-9 with TRBJ1-2; weak D call: TRBD1 (5 bases). Germline V CDR1 and CDR2: SEHNR, FQNEAQ (reference sequence). V was cut by 1 base and J by 1 base, with 13 bases left in between. The CDR3 length is 16 residues. Written as DNA, the CDR3 is TGTGCCAGCAGCTTAGTCCGACAGCTAAGTAACTATGGCTACACCTTC. As protein: CASSLVRQLSNYGYTF.

The chain has TRBV2 and TRBJ1-2; D call uncertain. Trimming left V 1 base short and J 7 bases short, with 16 bases between. Germline CDR1 reads SNHLY; CDR2 reads FYNNEI. The CDR3 is 15 amino acids. The CDR3 protein is CASSEDLGPLSGYTF. The CDR3 region has the DNA TGTGCCAGCAGTGAAGATCTGGGCCCCCTTTCTGGCTACACCTTC.

This clone was recorded only once. This chain joins TRBV19 and TRBJ2-5, with 9 bases matching TRBD1. The CDR3 contains 14 residues. Trimming removed 2 bases from V and 5 bases from J; junction bases left unmatched: 3. The germline V gene has CDR1 LNHDA and CDR2 SQIVND (reference sequence). The CDR3: CASSITGGLETQYF. CDR3 coding DNA: TGTGCCAGTAGTATAACAGGGGGCTTGGAGACCCAGTACTTC.

The chain employs TRBV6-6 and TRBJ1-1; D gene ambiguous. The ends were cut back, 10 bases at V and 7 bases at J, with 19 bases in the middle. The CDR3 has 13 residues. Germline values: CDR1 MNHNY, CDR2 SVGAGI (reference sequence). CDR3 sequence: CATRERWAGEAFF. CDR3 DNA: TGTGCCACTCGGGAGCGGTGGGCGGGTGAAGCTTTCTTT.

The V gene is TRBV6-1, the J gene TRBJ1-2; D is uncertain. The CDR3 has 13 residues. From germline, CDR1 is MNHNS and CDR2 SASEGT. V shed 1 base and J shed 7 bases, with 10 bases lying between them. In nucleotides, the CDR3 is TGTGCCAGCAGTGAAGTCAGGTCGGCTGGCTACACCTTC. Its protein product is CASSEVRSAGYTF.

The chain uses TRBV6-1 and TRBJ2-7; D is perhaps TRBD2 (5 bases). V was pared by 1 base and J by 2 bases, with 18 bases between. Germline CDR1 is MNHNS and CDR2 is SASEGT. The CDR3 is 17 residues long. CDR3 nucleotide sequence: TGTGCCAGCAGTGAAGGGGTGAGGGCGTTTACCCCCTACGAGCAGTACGTC. Protein sequence: CASSEGVRAFTPYEQYV.

The CDR3 is CASSRGTALYEQYV. DNA of the CDR3: TGTGCCAGCTCCCGAGGGACAGCCCTCTACGAGCAGTACGTC. The chain uses TRBV18 and TRBJ2-7; 7 bases are shared with TRBD1. The germline V gene has CDR1 KGHSH and CDR2 LQKENI. This CDR3 is 14 amino acids long. V was pared by 6 bases and J by 3 bases, with 8 bases of the junction left unmatched.

This clone was recorded many times. V gene TRBV2 combines with J gene TRBJ1-4, with D uncertain. CDR1 SNHLY and CDR2 FYNNEI come from the germline V gene. The CDR3 extends over 13 amino acids. Deletions cut 6 bases from V and 7 bases from J, with 12 bases between. The chain's CDR3 is CASSAYSGEKLFF. Here the CDR3 DNA reads TGTGCCAGCAGCGCATACAGTGGTGAAAAACTGTTTTTT.

V usage is TRBV7-2 and J usage is TRBJ2-4, with a weak D call TRBD2 (6 bases). V was clipped by 1 base and J by 8 bases, with 12 bases between them. The germline gives CDR1 SGHTA, CDR2 FQGNSA. This CDR3 spans 14 amino acids. This chain's CDR3 is CASSLGGENDIQYF. Here the CDR3 DNA reads TGTGCCAGCAGCTTAGGCGGGGAAAACGACATTCAGTACTTC. The full variable domain, rest sourced from reference TRBV7-2 and TRBJ2-4, is GAGVSQSPSNKVTEKGKDVELRCDPISGHTALYWYRQSLGQGLEFLIYFQGNSAPDKSGLPSDRFSAERTGGSVSTLTIQRTQQEDSAVYLCASSLGGENDIQYFGAGTRLSVL.

The chain has TRBV11-3 and TRBJ2-1; 12 positions match TRBD2. CDR1 SGHNT and CDR2 YENEEA come from the germline V gene. The CDR3 is 17 residues long. The V segment lost 0 bases and the J segment 10 bases; nucleotides outside the gene matches: 10. CDR3 protein: CASSLDWEASGGGEQFF. The CDR3 DNA reads TGTGCCAGCAGCTTAGATTGGGAGGCTAGCGGGGGGGGAGAGCAGTTCTTC.

CDR3 region: CASSPDKNYGYTF. The CDR3 DNA reads TGTGCCAGCAGCCCCGACAAAAACTATGGCTACACCTTC. The V call is TRBV6-6, the J call TRBJ1-2; D remains unclear. V shed 6 bases and J shed 2 bases, with 10 bases lying between them. This CDR3 spans 13 amino acids. Germline V gene lookup returns CDR1 MNHNY and CDR2 SVGAGI (reference sequence).

The genes are TRBV5-1 and TRBJ1-6, with 9 bases fitting TRBD1. Germline CDR1 reads SGHRS; CDR2 reads YFSETQ. The CDR3 is made up of 16 amino acids. The J segment lost 7 bases and the V segment lost 0 bases, leaving 5 bases of the junction unmatched. CDR3 nucleotides: TGCGCCAGCAGCTTGGGAGGGACAGGGCTAAATTCACCCCTCCACTTT. Translating it yields CASSLGGTGLNSPLHF. Full variable domain (remainder filled in from reference TRBV5-1 and TRBJ1-6): KAGVTQTPRYLIKTRGQQVTLSCSPISGHRSVSWYQQTPGQGLQFLFEYFSETQRNKGNFPGRFSGRQFSNSRSEMNVSTLELGDSALYLCASSLGGTGLNSPLHFGNGTRLTVT.

The V and J genes are TRBV2 and TRBJ2-3; unclear D gene. Trimming cost V 7 bases and J 4 bases, with 12 bases left between them. This CDR3 is built from 13 residues. Germline CDR1 reads SNHLY; CDR2 reads FYNNEI. In DNA, the CDR3 is TGTGCCAGCAAGATCGGGTTGGCAGATACGCAGTATTTT. As protein: CASKIGLADTQYF.

This chain connects TRBV5-1 to TRBJ2-3, with D perhaps matching TRBD1 (5 bases). V gave up 0 bases and J gave up 2 bases, with 10 bases separating them. The CDR3 covers 15 residues. In germline, CDR1 is SGHRS, CDR2 YFSETQ. The CDR3 region is CASSLEGMDTDTQYF. The DNA of the CDR3 is TGCGCCAGCAGCTTGGAGGGGATGGACACAGATACGCAGTATTTT.

This clone appeared once. The chain is built from TRBV5-1 and TRBJ2-1, with TRBD2 matching over 12 bases. The junction had 7 bases not matched to a gene; V was cut back by 0 bases and J by 6 bases. The germline V gene has CDR1 SGHRS and CDR2 YFSETQ. There are 17 residues in the CDR3. The CDR3 DNA reads as TGCGCCAGCAGCTTGGGGGCTAGCGGGGGGGCATTCAATGAGCAGTTCTTC. Translation: CASSLGASGGAFNEQFF.

The V call is TRBV5-1, the J call TRBJ2-5; the D gene is possibly TRBD1 (7 bases). Per the germline V gene, CDR1 is SGHRS and CDR2 is YFSETQ. The CDR3 has 16 residues. Trimming left V 4 bases short and J 5 bases short, with 21 bases between. The CDR3 reads CASSPNVEGAGETQYF. The CDR3 DNA follows: TGCGCCAGCAGCCCCAATGTCGAGGGGGCGGGGGAGACCCAGTACTTC. The full variable domain, in which reference TRBV5-1 and TRBJ2-5 provide the parts outside the CDR3, is KAGVTQTPRYLIKTRGQQVTLSCSPISGHRSVSWYQQTPGQGLQFLFEYFSETQRNKGNFPGRFSGRQFSNSRSEMNVSTLELGDSALYLCASSPNVEGAGETQYFGPGTRLLVL.

The gene calls are TRBV30 and TRBJ1-1, with TRBD1 identical over 11 bases. With V trimmed by 5 bases and J by 11 bases, 13 bases remained unmatched. The CDR3 totals 14 residues. From germline, CDR1 is GTSNPN and CDR2 SVGIG (reference sequence). The CDR3 DNA follows: TGTGCCTGGTCCCGCGGACAGGGGGCCGCTGGGGCTTTCTTT. As protein: CAWSRGQGAAGAFF.

The chain has TRBV19 and TRBJ2-5; no clear D. Germline V CDR1 and CDR2: LNHDA, SQIVND (reference sequence). This CDR3 region has 13 residues. The V gene lost 3 bases and the J gene lost 4 bases, with 9 bases spanning the gap. The CDR3, as DNA: TGTGCCAGTAGTATGAGAGGCGGAGAGACCCAGTACTTC. Translated, it gives CASSMRGGETQYF.

This clone has just one count. This rearrangement joins TRBV21-1 to TRBJ1-5; TRBD1 is the table's D call, not checked against the DNA. TRBV21-1 is labeled a pseudogene. CDR3 length equals 15 residues. This chain's CDR3 is CASSKGQGWGQPQHF. CDR3 nucleotide sequence: TGTGCCAGCAGCAAAGGACAGGGTTGGGGTCAGCCCCAGCATTTT.

This chain joins TRBV5-1 and TRBJ1-1, with D unclear. Germline V lookup: CDR1 SGHRS, CDR2 YFSETQ. This CDR3 spans 14 amino acids. Trimming cost V 4 bases and J 2 bases, with 12 bases left between them. The CDR3 DNA follows: TGCGCCAGCAGCCAAGACACGATAAACACTGAAGCTTTCTTT. Translating it yields CASSQDTINTEAFF. The full variable domain, with the rest looked up from reference TRBV5-1 and TRBJ1-1, is KAGVTQTPRYLIKTRGQQVTLSCSPISGHRSVSWYQQTPGQGLQFLFEYFSETQRNKGNFPGRFSGRQFSNSRSEMNVSTLELGDSALYLCASSQDTINTEAFFGQGTRLTVV.

V usage is TRBV4-1 and J usage is TRBJ1-2; weak D call: TRBD1 (6 bases). CDR1 and CDR2 from the germline V gene are MGHRA and YSYEKL. The CDR3 has 13 amino acids. V was trimmed by 0 bases and J by 5 bases, leaving 7 bases between them. For the CDR3, the DNA is TGCGCCAGCAGCCAAGATAGGGGGTATGGCTACACCTTC. This sequence encodes CASSQDRGYGYTF.

This clone was observed a few times. The V gene is TRBV5-6, the J gene TRBJ1-4, with 7 bases lining up with TRBD1. CDR1 SGHDT and CDR2 YYEEEE come from the germline V gene. The CDR3 is made up of 14 amino acids. The V gene end was trimmed by 5 bases and the J gene end by 5 bases; junction bases not matched to a gene: 6. This chain's CDR3 is CASSYGTDNEKLFF. The CDR3 DNA reads TGTGCCAGCAGTTACGGGACAGACAATGAAAAACTGTTTTTT.

V usage is TRBV30 and J usage is TRBJ1-5; a weak D match, TRBD1 (5 bases). The CDR3 has 14 residues. Trimming removed 1 base from V and 5 bases from J, with 12 bases in between. The germline V gene encodes CDR1 GTSNPN and CDR2 SVGIG (reference sequence). In DNA form, the CDR3 reads TGTGCCTGGAGTGCCCAGGGTTTAGATCAGCCCCAGCATTTT. Protein product: CAWSAQGLDQPQHF.

This chain links TRBV5-5 with TRBJ2-7; 7 nucleotides agree with TRBD2. CDR1 and CDR2 from the germline V gene are SGHKS and YYEKEE (reference sequence). V gave up 0 bases and J gave up 7 bases; unmatched junction bases: 13. This CDR3 region has 16 residues. The CDR3 sequence is CASSLAVGVSGVEQYV. The CDR3 region has the DNA TGTGCCAGCAGCTTGGCGGTCGGGGTGAGCGGGGTAGAGCAGTACGTC.

The rearrangement uses TRBV23-1 and TRBJ1-2, with D tentatively TRBD1 (5 bases). TRBV23-1 is sorted into the ORF group, with uncertain function. CDR3 size: 11 residues. V lost 4 bases and J lost 8, with 8 bases in between. The CDR3 DNA reads TGCGCCAGCAGTCGGGGCCGCGGCTACACCTTC. Its translation: CASSRGRGYTF.

The chain couples TRBV19 to TRBJ1-5, with 10 positions matching TRBD1. In germline, CDR1 is LNHDA, CDR2 SQIVND (reference sequence). V lost 4 bases, J lost 6 bases, and 3 bases stayed unmatched. The CDR3 consists of 14 residues. The CDR3 here is CASSKDRGSQPQHF. The CDR3 nucleotides are TGTGCCAGTAGTAAGGACAGGGGGAGTCAGCCCCAGCATTTT.

The table lists this clone with a count of one. The V gene is TRBV5-4, the J gene TRBJ1-1; D perhaps matches TRBD1 (5 bases). Germline CDR1 and CDR2: SGHNT and YYREEE (reference sequence). The CDR3 totals 12 residues. V lost 10 bases, J lost 0 bases, and 10 bases lay in between. CDR3: CASGGMNTEAFF. In DNA form, the CDR3 reads TGTGCCTCTGGGGGGATGAACACTGAAGCTTTCTTT.